The entry below describes one T cell receptor beta chain. There are many counts of this clonotype. The antigen it binds to is not known. No base quality information exists; no much larger clone differs at one position. The sample originates from a study of T cells in Graves' hyperthyroidism and ophthalmopathy (dated by TCRdb to the late 2010s). As for the study more broadly: Peripheral blood was sampled at the time of initial diagnosis, prior to any treatment. To identify TCR V-J signatures that set the groups apart, the researchers used a discovery cohort of about a hundred patients, made up of around 40 with Graves' ophthalmopathy and approximately 57 with stable Graves' hyperthyroidism. Prospective prediction of ophthalmopathy was tested in an independent validation cohort of fewer than 20 hyperthyroidism patients and 17 patients who later progressed to ophthalmopathy. The 90 or so discovery patients were randomly split 7:3 into training and test sets. Thyroid tissue and blood T-cell repertoires from six Graves' hyperthyroidism patients were also compared in the study. After sampling, hyperthyroidism patients received methimazole starting at 30 mg daily, and ophthalmopathy patients received high-dose intravenous methylprednisolone. The paper reports TCR Vbeta CDR3 sequencing of some 140 peripheral blood samples: approximately 41 ophthalmopathy, fewer than 85 hyperthyroidism and approximately 17 progressor patients.

V is clipped by 1 base and J by 2 bases, and the sequence between their germline boundaries is 5 bases long. From cysteine to phenylalanine, the CDR3 is 13 amino acids long. The read is trimmed to its CDR3 DNA, 39 bases read in frame from base 1. The germline V gene provides CDR1 LGHNA and CDR2 YNFKEQ. A patient counted as having stable Graves' hyperthyroidism if no progression to ophthalmopathy occurred over 18 months of follow-up. Hyperthyroidism patients were newly diagnosed, with disease duration under 2 months, and aged 18 to 65 years. The study excluded patients with uncontrolled infections, other autoimmune diseases, pregnancy or lactation. Diagnoses relied on clinical symptoms, serum thyroxine and TRAb, thyroid ultrasound and orbital computed tomography. Ficoll-Paque density gradient centrifugation was used to isolate PBMCs from around 10 ml of fresh peripheral blood. Total RNA was extracted using Trizol reagent, and RNA quality was assessed on an Agilent 2100 Bioanalyzer.

The investigation overall reported the following: No statistical method was used to set the sample size in advance, and investigators knew the group allocation. Most expanded thyroid clonotypes (frequency above 0.001) were also found in blood, which suggests that blood repertoires may mirror thyroid immune responses. In cross-validation, a model built on a 13 V-J signature told ophthalmopathy apart from stable hyperthyroidism with 85% to 90% sensitivity and roughly 81% specificity, and in testing the same model reached 80%/75%. In validation, the model predicted progression to ophthalmopathy a median of 6.5 months before onset, with around 70% sensitivity and around 76% specificity.

The TCR beta CDR3 regions were amplified from the RNA transcripts. For the first round of RT-PCR on the TCR CDR3, the HTBI primer set was used together with the Qiagen OneStep RT-PCR kit. The libraries were constructed in a second round of multiplex PCR and then size-selected and purified. The libraries were sequenced on an Illumina HiSeq2000 using paired-end 100 bp reads. The authors' pipeline ran thus. Raw data were processed with SOAPnuke, discarding reads with adapters, uncalled bases, mean Phred below 15, or no exact constant-primer or identifier match. COPE v1.2.5 was used to merge high-quality paired reads, and clonotypes were defined as unique nucleotide sequences. MiTCR v1.1 was used to align clonotypes to the IMGT TRBV, TRBD and TRBJ reference segments. The analysis included only V-J combinations with a frequency above 0.0001, which together covered 99.2% of the repertoires. The TCS score was defined as F50 (clonal expansion) divided by E x V (chaos), with BLOSUM62-based TCRdist calculated between CDR3 peptides within each V-J. Welch's t-statistics and random forest reduced some 510 V-J features to roughly 13, which were used in a naive Bayes classifier (R e1071). TCRdb cleaned the public reads at Q25 with fastp, built clones with MiXCR and kept in-frame beta chains. Each record represents a unique CDR3 protein, reported with the most common genes and DNA among its rows. It is TCRdb's table, rather than the study itself, that gives the V and J calls and clone size. In this sample the table shows approximately 370,000 distinct CDR3 sequences, about 15% of which occur a single time. The ten largest clones add up to approximately 32% of the sample.

The rearranged segments are TRBV4-2 and TRBJ1-1, with the D gene too uncertain to name. The source material was blood. This receptor was obtained from a young woman with Graves' hyperthyroidism. The CDR3 protein sequence reads: CASSQAGNTEAFF. The DNA reads as follows: TGTGCCAGCAGCCAAGCAGGTAACACTGAAGCTTTCTTT.